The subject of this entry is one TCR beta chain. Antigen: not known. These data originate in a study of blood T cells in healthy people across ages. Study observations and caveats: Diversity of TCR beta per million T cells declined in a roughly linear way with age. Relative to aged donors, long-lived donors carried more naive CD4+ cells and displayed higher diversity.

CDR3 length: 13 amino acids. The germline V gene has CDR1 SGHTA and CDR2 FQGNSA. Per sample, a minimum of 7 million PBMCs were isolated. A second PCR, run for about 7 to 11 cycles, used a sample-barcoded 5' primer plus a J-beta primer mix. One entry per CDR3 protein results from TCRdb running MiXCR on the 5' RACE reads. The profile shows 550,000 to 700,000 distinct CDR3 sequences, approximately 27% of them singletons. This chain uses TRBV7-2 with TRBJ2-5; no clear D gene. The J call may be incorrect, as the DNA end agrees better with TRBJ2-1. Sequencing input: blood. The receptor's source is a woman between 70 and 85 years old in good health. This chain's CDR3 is CASSLGPPDEQFF. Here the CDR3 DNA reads TGTGCCAGCAGCTTAGGGCCCCCCGATGAGCAGTTCTTC.